The entry that follows covers one TCR beta chain sequence. The antigen remains unidentified. These data are taken from a study of blood T cells in healthy people across ages. Study results and caveats: The long-lived group displayed more naive CD4+ cells, plus higher diversity, than the aged donors did. It was not known whether donors were CMV positive (a possible confounder of expanded clonotype changes).

Each donor's blood draw was 7.5 to 10 milliliters of peripheral blood. For the second PCR, which ran for about 6 to 11 cycles, a sample-barcoded 5' primer and a J-beta primer mix were used. The template-switch adaptor was a 5' adaptor with 12 random nucleotides. It tagged each cDNA molecule. TCRdb reprocessed the 5' RACE reads via MiXCR and lists one record per CDR3 protein. This table has about 580,000 distinct CDR3 sequences, 47% appearing once. The ends were cut back, 5 bases at V and 9 bases at J, with 16 bases in the middle. The CDR3 contains 13 residues. Germline V CDR1 and CDR2: DFQATT, SNEGSKA (reference sequence).

This chain connects TRBV20-1 to TRBJ1-4; a weak D match, TRBD1 (5 bases). The specimen was blood. This receptor was taken from an elderly man in good health. CDR3 nucleotides: TGCAGTGCTTATCTCGGCAGGGAGAAAAAACTGTTTTTT. Encoded protein: CSAYLGREKKLFF.